The rows below give T cell receptor beta chains drawn from one sample of a study of beta chain features in type 1 diabetes. The data were produced by immunoSEQ multiplex PCR, yet TCRdb's version contains in-frame clones alone and is incomplete. The table records around 430,000 clones, approximately 31% of them present only once. Sequenced material: naive CD4+ T cells from blood. The receptor set was obtained from a man in his late teens or twenties in good health. CDR3s include the opening cysteine and the closing phenylalanine or tryptophan. The D gene is left open where the match is weak. A row's size may be missing; if present it is once, few, many or a size class.

j_call v_call clone_size d_call cdr3_nt cdr3_aa
TRBJ1-3 TRBV15 few NA TGTGCCACCAGCAACGACAGATTCTCTGGAAACACCATATATTTT CATSNDRFSGNTIYF
TRBJ2-7 TRBV4-2 NA NA TGTGCCAGCAGCCCTATCCTCGGACAGGGACTATCCTACGAGCAGTACTTC CASSPILGQGLSYEQYF
TRBJ2-1 TRBV29-1 NA NA TGCAGCGTGGCGGATAGCTCCTACAATGAGCAGTTCTTC CSVADSSYNEQFF
TRBJ2-3 TRBV10-3 NA NA TGTGCCATCAGCCAGGGGGGCGAGGATACGCAGTATTTT CAISQGGEDTQYF
TRBJ2-6 TRBV5-1 NA NA TGCGCCAGCAGCCCGCCGGATTCTGGGGCCAACGTCCTGACTTTC CASSPPDSGANVLTF
TRBJ2-1 TRBV10-3 few TRBD2 TGTGCCATCAGCGGACTAGCGGGAGGGAGGAATGAGCAGTTCTTC CAISGLAGGRNEQFF
TRBJ2-2 TRBV29-1 NA NA TGCAGCGTTGAAGCGGATAGCGGGAACACCGGGGAGCTGTTTTTT CSVEADSGNTGELFF
TRBJ2-4 TRBV29-1 NA NA TGCAGCGTTGCCCGGGACGGAGCCAAAAACATTCAGTACTTC CSVARDGAKNIQYF
TRBJ2-3 TRBV2 NA TRBD1 TGTGCCAGCAGAGAAGGGACAGGGGATACGCAGTATTTT CASREGTGDTQYF
TRBJ2-4 TRBV5-6 few TRBD1 TGTGCCAGCAGCCTGACAGGGACGGCCAAAAACATTCAGTACTTC CASSLTGTAKNIQYF
TRBJ2-1 TRBV19 few TRBD1 TGTGCCAGTAGTTTCGGACAGGGAGATGAGCAGTTCTTC CASSFGQGDEQFF
TRBJ2-7 TRBV9 NA TRBD2 TGTGCCAGCAGCGCGGGACTAGCGGGAGTAGGGTACGAGCAGTACTTC CASSAGLAGVGYEQYF